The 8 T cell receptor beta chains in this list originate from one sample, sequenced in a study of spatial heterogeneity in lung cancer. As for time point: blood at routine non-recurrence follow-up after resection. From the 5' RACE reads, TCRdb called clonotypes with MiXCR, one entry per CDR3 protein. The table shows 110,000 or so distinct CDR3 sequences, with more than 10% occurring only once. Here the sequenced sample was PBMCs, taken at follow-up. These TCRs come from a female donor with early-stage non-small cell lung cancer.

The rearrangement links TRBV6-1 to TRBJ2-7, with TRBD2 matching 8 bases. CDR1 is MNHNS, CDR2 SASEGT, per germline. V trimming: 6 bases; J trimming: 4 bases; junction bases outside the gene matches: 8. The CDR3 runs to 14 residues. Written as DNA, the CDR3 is TGTGCCAGCAGCCTCCGCGGGACTAGATACGAGCAGTACGTC. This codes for CASSLRGTRYEQYV.

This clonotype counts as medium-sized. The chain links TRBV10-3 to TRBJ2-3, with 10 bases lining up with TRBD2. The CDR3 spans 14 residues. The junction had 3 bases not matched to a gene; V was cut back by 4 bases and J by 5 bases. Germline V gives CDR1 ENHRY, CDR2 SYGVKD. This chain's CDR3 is CAISASGSKDTQYF. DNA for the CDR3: TGTGCCATCAGTGCTAGCGGGAGTAAAGATACGCAGTATTTT.

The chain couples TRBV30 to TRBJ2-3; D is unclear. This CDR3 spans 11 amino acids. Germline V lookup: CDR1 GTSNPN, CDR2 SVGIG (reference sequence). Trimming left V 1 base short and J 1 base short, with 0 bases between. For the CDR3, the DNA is TGTGCCTGGAGTGGCACAGATACGCAGTATTTT. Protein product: CAWSGTDTQYF.

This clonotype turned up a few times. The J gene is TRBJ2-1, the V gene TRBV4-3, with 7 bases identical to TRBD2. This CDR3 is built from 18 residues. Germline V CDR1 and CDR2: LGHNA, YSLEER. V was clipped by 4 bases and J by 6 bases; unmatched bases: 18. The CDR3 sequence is CASSLQYLWAGVPNEQFF. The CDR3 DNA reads TGCGCCAGCAGCCTGCAATATCTCTGGGCGGGAGTACCCAATGAGCAGTTCTTC.

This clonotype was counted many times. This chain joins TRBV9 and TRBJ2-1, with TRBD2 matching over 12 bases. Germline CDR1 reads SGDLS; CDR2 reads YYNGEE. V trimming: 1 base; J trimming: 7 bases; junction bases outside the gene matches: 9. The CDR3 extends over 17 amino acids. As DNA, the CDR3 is TGTGCCAGCAGCGTACAAGGGCTAGCGGGAGGGCAGAATGAGCAGTTCTTC. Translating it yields CASSVQGLAGGQNEQFF.

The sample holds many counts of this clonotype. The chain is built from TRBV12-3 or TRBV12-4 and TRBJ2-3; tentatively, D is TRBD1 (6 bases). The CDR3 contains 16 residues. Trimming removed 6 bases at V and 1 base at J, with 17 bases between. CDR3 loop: CASRNQQGSGTDTQYF. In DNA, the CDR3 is TGTGCCAGCAGGAATCAACAGGGTAGTGGCACAGATACGCAGTATTTT.

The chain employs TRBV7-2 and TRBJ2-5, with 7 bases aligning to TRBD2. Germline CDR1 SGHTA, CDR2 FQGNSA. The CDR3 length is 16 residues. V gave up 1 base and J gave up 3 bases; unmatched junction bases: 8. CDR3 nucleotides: TGTGCCAGCAGCTTAGTTTATCGCGGGAGAGAAGAGACCCAGTACTTC. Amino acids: CASSLVYRGREETQYF.

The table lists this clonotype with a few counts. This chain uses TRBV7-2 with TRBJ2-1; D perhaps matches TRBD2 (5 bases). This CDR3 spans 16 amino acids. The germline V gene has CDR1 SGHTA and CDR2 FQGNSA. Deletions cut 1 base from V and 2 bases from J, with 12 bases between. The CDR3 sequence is CASSLDSGTPYNEQFF. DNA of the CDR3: TGTGCCAGCAGCTTAGACAGCGGAACCCCCTACAATGAGCAGTTCTTC.